One and the same sample provided the 14 T cell receptor beta chains below, sequenced in a study of T cells after yellow fever vaccination. In TCRdb, the 5' RACE reads were re-called with MiXCR into one record per CDR3 protein. The sample lists more than 75,000 distinct CDR3 sequences, about 8.4% occurring once. Sequenced here: CD8+ T cells not binding an NS4B(214-222) dextramer, sorted from PBMCs, sampled about 2 weeks after the first yellow fever vaccination. The receptors derive from a young man who received the YFV17D yellow fever vaccine.

This clonotype has just a few counts. The chain employs TRBV5-8 and TRBJ2-5, with D perhaps matching TRBD1 (6 bases). Germline values: CDR1 SGHTS, CDR2 YDEGEE. The CDR3 contains 13 residues. The V gene lost 2 bases and the J gene lost 2 bases, with 7 bases spanning the gap. The DNA of the CDR3 is TGTGCCAGCAGCTTAAGGGGGCAAGAGACCCAGTACTTC. Translation: CASSLRGQETQYF.

The rearrangement links TRBV7-9 to TRBJ2-5, with D tentatively TRBD1 (5 bases). The germline V gene encodes CDR1 SEHNR and CDR2 FQNEAQ (reference sequence). The V end was cut by 6 bases, the J end by 5 bases, with 16 bases between. CDR3 size: 14 residues. CDR3 nucleotide sequence: TGTGCCAGCAGACAGGCCAGGGCCCTGGAGACCCAGTACTTC. This sequence encodes CASRQARALETQYF. The full variable domain, completed using reference TRBV7-9 and TRBJ2-5, is DTGVSQNPRHKITKRGQNVTFRCDPISEHNRLYWYRQTLGQGPEFLTYFQNEAQLEKSRLLSDRFSAERPKGSFSTLEIQRTEQGDSAMYLCASRQARALETQYFGPGTRLLVL.

This clonotype has only a few counts. This sequence joins TRBV7-8 and TRBJ2-3, with 8 bases matching TRBD2. The CDR3 consists of 16 residues. From germline, CDR1 is SGHVS and CDR2 FQNEAQ. Trimming took 7 bases from V and 2 from J; bases not matched to a gene: 11. The CDR3 spells CASNDGASGSTDTQYF. The CDR3, as DNA: TGTGCCAGCAACGATGGTGCTAGCGGGTCCACAGATACGCAGTATTTT.

In DNA, the CDR3 is TGTGCCAGCAGCCAAAAGTACTCTTCCTACAATGAGCAGTTCTTC. This translates into CASSQKYSSYNEQFF. The genes are TRBV4-2 and TRBJ2-1; no reliable D call. The germline V and J ends were trimmed by 2 bases and 1 base, with 9 bases remaining between them. The CDR3 covers 15 residues. Germline values: CDR1 LGHNA, CDR2 YNFKEQ.

This clonotype appeared many times. The V call is TRBV6-1, the J call TRBJ2-2; D remains ambiguous. Trimming took 6 bases from V and 4 from J, leaving 9 bases between them. The CDR3 extends over 13 amino acids. CDR1 and CDR2 (germline): MNHNS, SASEGT. CDR3 sequence reads: CASSRTLTGELFF. In DNA, the CDR3 is TGTGCCAGCAGCAGGACCCTCACCGGGGAGCTGTTTTTT.

This clonotype was recorded many times. The chain couples TRBV6-6 to TRBJ2-1, with no clear D. Deletions cut 7 bases from V and 10 bases from J, with 11 bases between. The CDR3 contains 11 residues. Germline CDR1 MNHNY, CDR2 SVGAGI (reference sequence). CDR3 amino acids: CASTDRAEQFF. The CDR3 coding sequence is TGTGCCAGCACCGATAGGGCAGAGCAGTTCTTC.

This clonotype was counted a few times. The chain has TRBV29-1 and TRBJ1-2; D perhaps matches TRBD1 (5 bases). Per the germline V gene, CDR1 is SQVTM and CDR2 is ANQGSEA. Between the trimmed V and J ends, which lost 7 bases and 0 bases, there was a span of 15 bases. This CDR3 spans 14 amino acids. The CDR3 protein is CSAEAGTANYGYTF. CDR3 sequence (DNA): TGCAGCGCCGAGGCGGGGACTGCTAACTATGGCTACACCTTC.

In its sample, this clonotype was seen a few times. The chain has TRBV6-1 and TRBJ1-3; D remains ambiguous. Trimming pared 11 bases from V and 0 bases from J, leaving 5 bases between. Germline CDR1 and CDR2: MNHNS and SASEGT. This CDR3 has 11 amino acids. For the CDR3, the DNA is TGTGCCTTGAGCTCTGGAAACACCATATATTTT. It is translated as CALSSGNTIYF.

This clonotype turned up a few times. The chain carries TRBV10-3 and TRBJ2-1; the match to TRBD2 covers 11 bases. CDR3 size: 18 residues. V shed 0 bases and J 6 bases; nucleotides not matched to a gene: 10. CDR1 and CDR2 (germline): ENHRY, SYGVKD. CDR3 in DNA: TGTGCCATCAGTGAGTCGGAACTTGGTCTAGCGGGGGGCAATGAGCAGTTCTTC. Translation gives CAISESELGLAGGNEQFF.

V gene TRBV11-2 combines with J gene TRBJ2-3; possibly TRBD1 for D (7 bases). Germline lookup yields CDR1 SGHAT and CDR2 FQNNGV. The CDR3 covers 16 residues. Trimming removed 4 bases at V and 4 bases at J, with 18 bases between. CDR3 in DNA: TGTGCCAGCAGCTCTAGGGGCCAGGGGGGTGCAGATACGCAGTATTTT. This encodes CASSSRGQGGADTQYF. Full variable domain (outside the CDR3, taken from reference TRBV11-2 and TRBJ2-3): EAGVAQSPRYKIIEKRQSVAFWCNPISGHATLYWYQQILGQGPKLLIQFQNNGVVDDSQLPKDRFSAERLKGVDSTLKIQPAKLEDSAVYLCASSSRGQGGADTQYFGPGTRLTVL.

The rearrangement uses TRBV4-3 and TRBJ1-5; D unclear. The CDR3 length is 17 residues. The V end was cut by 0 bases, the J end by 0 bases, with 12 bases between. Germline assignment: CDR1 LGHNA and CDR2 YSLEER. CDR3 sequence reads: CASSQDGEDPSNQPQHF. The CDR3 DNA follows: TGCGCCAGCAGCCAAGACGGGGAAGACCCTAGCAATCAGCCCCAGCATTTT.

This clonotype was seen at least ten times. V gene TRBV29-1 combines with J gene TRBJ2-7, with D tentatively TRBD2 (5 bases). The CDR3 spans 11 residues. Germline assignment: CDR1 SQVTM and CDR2 ANQGSEA. V was pared by 4 bases and J by 3 bases, with 7 bases between. The CDR3 sequence: CSVGGYYEQYF. Written as DNA, the CDR3 is TGCAGCGTTGGAGGGTACTACGAGCAGTACTTC.

The CDR3 DNA is TGTGCCAGCAGTCCCCGGGACGCTGCAACCTACGAGCAGTACGTC. It yields the protein CASSPRDAATYEQYV. The rearrangement uses TRBV11-2 and TRBJ2-7, with D perhaps being TRBD1 or TRBD2 (5 bases each). The CDR3 loop spans 15 amino acids. Germline V gene sequence: CDR1 SGHAT, CDR2 FQNNGV. V shed 6 bases and J shed 2 bases, with 17 bases lying between them.

V usage is TRBV7-9 and J usage is TRBJ2-5; D perhaps matches TRBD2 (5 bases). Between the trimmed V and J ends, which lost 0 bases and 3 bases, there was a span of 11 bases. This CDR3 is built from 15 residues. Per germline, CDR1 SEHNR and CDR2 FQNEAQ (reference sequence). The CDR3 sequence: CASSLALGLEETQYF. The CDR3, as DNA: TGTGCCAGCAGCTTAGCGCTTGGACTCGAAGAGACCCAGTACTTC.